The 7 T cell receptor beta chains in this list originate from one sample, sequenced in a study of regulatory T cells in long-lasting Graves disease. HTBI primers from iRepertoire and Arm-PCR of CDR3 regions yielded the TCR beta libraries. TCRdb reanalysed the multiplex PCR reads using MiXCR and keeps one entry per CDR3 protein. The data hold about 380,000 distinct CDR3 sequences, with 15% to 18% observed a single time. The sample's time point: newly diagnosed GD, antithyroid drugs for less than 3 months. Construction of the TCR library relied on RNA isolated from PBMCs. The sequenced sample was peripheral blood mononuclear cells (PBMCs), obtained at new diagnosis, from a patient treated with antithyroid drugs. Every receptor here comes from a female donor with Graves disease.

Ten or more counts support this clonotype. This rearrangement joins TRBV3-1 to TRBJ1-2; D not resolved. This CDR3 is 14 amino acids long. V shed 1 base and J shed 8 bases, with 14 bases lying between them. Per the germline V gene, CDR1 is LGHDT and CDR2 is YNNKEL (reference sequence). CDR3 loop: CASSQVEGLDGYTF. CDR3 DNA: TGTGCCAGCAGCCAAGTAGAAGGGCTGGACGGCTACACCTTC.

The chain recombines TRBV20-1 with TRBJ1-4; D not certain. This CDR3 is built from 11 residues. V lost 7 bases and J 7 bases, leaving 10 bases between the germline ends. Per germline, CDR1 DFQATT and CDR2 SNEGSKA (reference sequence). In nucleotides, the CDR3 is TGCAGTGGAAGTGTCGGTGAAAAACTGTTTTTT. It codes for CSGSVGEKLFF.

On this clonotype: It is unclear where the CDR3 begins or ends on the DNA, so no DNA is shown, and the CDR3 is as TCRdb lists it. The V call is TRBV7-9, the J call TRBJ1-3. CDR1 is SEHNR and CDR2 is FQNEAQ in the germline V gene (reference sequence). The CDR3 totals 13 residues, both ends included. The CDR3 reads CASSFGSGNTLYF.

This clonotype was counted ten times or more. The chain uses TRBV12-5 and TRBJ1-1; 10 bases line up with TRBD1. The V gene's germline CDR1 is LGHNT and CDR2 FRNRAP. V was pared by 6 bases and J by 3 bases, with 22 bases of the junction left unmatched. The CDR3 length is 20 residues. The CDR3 protein is CASGPVSPLDRGVEDTEAFF. Written as DNA, the CDR3 is TGTGCTAGTGGCCCGGTATCTCCCTTGGACAGGGGGGTTGAGGACACTGAAGCTTTCTTT.

J is TRBJ2-7 and V is TRBV27; D remains unclear. Germline values: CDR1 MNHEY, CDR2 SMNVEV (reference sequence). CDR3 size: 13 residues. Trimming pared 3 bases from V and 6 bases from J, leaving 12 bases between. CDR3 nucleotides: TGTGCCAGCAGTTTCCGGGCCGACACCGAGCAGTACTTC. Translating gives CASSFRADTEQYF.

This clonotype came up a few times. A much bigger clone sits one base away, suggesting this may be a read error. This rearrangement joins TRBV2 to TRBJ2-4, with D possibly being TRBD1 or TRBD2 (5 bases each). This CDR3 is built from 17 residues. Germline CDR1 and CDR2: SNHLY and FYNNEI. This chain's CDR3 is CACSELHRRRTKNIQYF. DNA of the CDR3: TGTGCCTGCAGTGAACTCCACAGGAGGAGAACCAAAAACATTCAGTACTTC.

The genes are TRBV7-6 and TRBJ2-7; TRBD1 is a possible D gene (6 bases). Per the germline V gene, CDR1 is SGHVS and CDR2 is FNYEAQ. This CDR3 is 14 amino acids long. The V and J ends lost 1 base and 5 bases respectively, with 12 bases between them. The CDR3 loop is CASSLGGLGDEQYF. In DNA form, the CDR3 reads TGTGCCAGCAGCTTAGGGGGGCTAGGGGACGAGCAGTACTTC.